This T cell receptor beta chain was retrieved from a study of blood T cell repertoires in COVID-19 (dated by TCRdb to between 2020 and 2021). Background for the entire study: Samples from collaborators originated in the United States, Italy and Spain and spanned both the acute and convalescent phases of COVID-19. The samples were drawn from two sources: the first 160 participants of the ongoing ImmuneRACE study, and 1,254 subjects contributed by 6 global collaborators. The repertoires were released in a freely available public database intended as a resource for research on the immune response to SARS-CoV-2. Where available, HLA class I and class II types were taken from metadata supplied by the sample provider and were not determined by assay-based typing. Nearly every sample came with metadata listing a de-identified subject ID, COVID-19 status, age in years and sex. Subjects who had been exposed to COVID-19, were actively infected with it, or had recovered from it provided the deeply sampled blood TCRbeta repertoires that made up the dataset. The material from the prospective study consisted of cDNA or gDNA derived from T cells, B-cell-depleted T cells, or PBMCs. Overall results and qualifications from the work: Clinical and demographic metadata were provided uncurated, with the amount varying by source and participant.

Taken from cysteine to phenylalanine, the CDR3 has 14 residues. The sequence is cut down to CDR3 DNA, 42 bases in frame from base 1. V is trimmed back by 0 bases and J by 4 bases, and the junction contains 2 bases that no gene match accounts for. Based on the germline V gene, the CDR1 and CDR2 sequences are SGHRS and YFSETQ. Enrolling through a virtual design, the prospective study's participants ranged in age from about 18 to 89 years and lived across some 23 United States geographic areas. In the prospective study, participants were assigned to cohorts based on the clinical history participants reported in a screening survey and a study questionnaire. Recovered participants in ImmuneRACE Cohort 3 were defined as having two consecutive negative NP/OP PCR tests, clearance from a healthcare professional, or resolution of symptoms. Mobile phlebotomists in the prospective study collected whole blood, serum and a nasopharyngeal or oropharyngeal swab from every participant. Participants in the prospective study had the option to provide additional blood draws and questionnaires over a roughly 2-month period. Prospective study blood samples were shipped either frozen or at room temperature before DNA extraction.

TCRbeta CDR3 regions were amplified from genomic DNA using the immunoSEQ Assay, a bias-controlled multiplex PCR. On the study's bioinformatics: Within the assay, amplification of reference gene primers was used to estimate how many nucleated cells each sample contained. To quantify the absolute abundance of each unique TCRbeta CDR3 rearrangement, sequence reads were collapsed and filtered. For each sample, productive Simpson clonality was calculated as the square root of Simpson's diversity index across productive rearrangements. TCRdb mirrors the immuneACCESS table, restricted to in-frame sequences. Some clones are absent from its copies; in checked studies, under half trace to an unresolved V gene, and the reason for the others is unknown. That table gives V, J and clone size, and the DNA gave D and trimming. Across this sample there are roughly 500,000 clones, with 70% to 90% seen only once. The ten largest clones capture 7% to 10% of the sample.

As regards this clone: The antigen it recognizes is unknown. There are no base qualities to consult, and no much larger clone falls within one base.

The rearrangement joined TRBV5-1 to TRBJ2-7, with 9 middle bases fitting TRBD1. The sequenced sample was PBMCs or T cells enriched from blood (not recorded which). The receptor's source is a woman in her sixties who had recovered from COVID-19. The DNA sequence follows: TGCGCCAGCAGCTTGGGGGGACAGGGTTACGAGCAGTACTTC. Translated, this is CASSLGGQGYEQYF.